Listed below are T cell receptor beta chains from one sample, sequenced in a study of cytomegalovirus exposure and HLA in healthy donors. Clones were read by immunoSEQ multiplex PCR, and TCRdb kept only the in-frame ones, dropping some. The table lists 100,000 to 150,000 clones, around 70% of them singletons. The sample comprised PBMCs. These receptors originate from a human donor in good health. CDR3s include the opening cysteine and the closing phenylalanine or tryptophan. The D gene is left open where the match is weak. Expanded clones are given a class, and other clones once, few, many or no size at all.

d_gene,abundance,j_gene,v_gene,CDR3nt,CDR3aa
-,-,TRBJ2-3,TRBV29-1,TGCAGCGTTGACCTAGGTCGCACAGATACGCAGTATTTT,CSVDLGRTDTQYF
TRBD1,once,TRBJ2-3,TRBV7-9,TGTGCCAGCAGCCCCCCGACAGGGACGAGCGCAGATACGCAGTATTTT,CASSPPTGTSADTQYF
-,-,TRBJ2-2,TRBV7-8,TGTGCCAGCAGCTTAGCAGGGGCCGGGGAGCTGTTTTTT,CASSLAGAGELFF
-,once,TRBJ1-1,TRBV6-1,TGTGCCAGCAGTGTAGGAAGAGGCAACACTGAAGCTTTCTTT,CASSVGRGNTEAFF
TRBD1,once,TRBJ2-1,TRBV6-6,TGTGCCAGCAGTTACTGGGACAGGGGCTCCAATGAGCAGTTCTTC,CASSYWDRGSNEQFF
-,-,TRBJ2-1,TRBV7-9,TGTGCCAGCACCGAAAGGTCGGTAGGGGGTTCTTCGTACAATGAGCAGTTCTTC,CASTERSVGGSSYNEQFF
TRBD1,-,TRBJ2-7,TRBV5-1,TGCGCCAGCAGCCTGGGACAGGGGGTAACCTACGAGCAGTACTTC,CASSLGQGVTYEQYF
-,-,TRBJ1-2,TRBV29-1,TGCAGCGTTGAAGATCTTCTGCCAGCAGGAAACTATGGCTACACCTTC,CSVEDLLPAGNYGYTF
-,-,TRBJ2-3,TRBV9,TGTGCCAGCAGCGTTCTCAGGGGCGGTAGCACAGATACGCAGTATTTT,CASSVLRGGSTDTQYF
-,-,TRBJ1-3,TRBV9,TGTGCCAGCAGCGTATCGGGAGTCTCTGGAAACACCATATATTTT,CASSVSGVSGNTIYF
-,-,TRBJ1-2,TRBV30,TGTGCCTGGAGCGATGGCGGCTATGGCTACACCTTC,CAWSDGGYGYTF
-,-,TRBJ1-4,TRBV7-6,TGTGCCAGCGGAACAACCAGGGGAACTAATGAAAAACTGTTTTTT,CASGTTRGTNEKLFF
TRBD2,-,TRBJ2-1,TRBV5-8,TGTGCCAGCAGCATAGCGGGGATCTCCTACAATGAGCAGTTCTTC,CASSIAGISYNEQFF
TRBD1,once,TRBJ1-2,TRBV5-1,TGCGCCAGTCAGGGGGACCTTTATGGCTACACCTTC,CASQGDLYGYTF
-,-,TRBJ2-7,TRBV6-5,TGTGCCAGCAGTTACGCGGGGAGCGAATACGAGCAGTACTTC,CASSYAGSEYEQYF
TRBD2,once,TRBJ2-6,TRBV9,TGTGCCAGCAGCCCCCTGACTAGCGGGAGTCAATCCTCTGGGGCCAACGTCCTGACTTTC,CASSPLTSGSQSSGANVLTF
-,-,TRBJ2-7,TRBV6-1,TGTGCCTCTCAGATGTGGCCCTACGAGCAGTACTTC,CASQMWPYEQYF
-,-,TRBJ1-2,TRBV5-4,TGTGCCAGCAGCTTGACTCAGGGCACCTATGGCTACACCTTC,CASSLTQGTYGYTF
-,-,TRBJ2-1,TRBV7-9,TGCGCCAGCAGCCAAGAATCCAGCGGATACAATGAGCAGTTCTTC,CASSQESSGYNEQFF
-,-,TRBJ1-1,TRBV10-3,TGTGCCATCAGTGAGACGACTGTGAACACTGAAGCTTTCTTT,CAISETTVNTEAFF
-,-,TRBJ1-3,TRBV4-2,TGTGCCAGCAGCCAAGATCCCAGGGGCTCTGGAAACACCATATATTTT,CASSQDPRGSGNTIYF
-,once,TRBJ2-5,TRBV7-9,TGTGCCAGCAGCGAATCAGGGAGGGAGACCCAGTACTTC,CASSESGRETQYF
-,-,TRBJ2-5,TRBV7-2,TGTGCCAGCAGCTTACTTCGGGAGACCCAGTACTTC,CASSLLRETQYF
TRBD1,few,TRBJ1-2,TRBV6-5,TGTGCCAGCACCCGGACAGGGGGAGGCTACACCTTC,CASTRTGGGYTF
TRBD1,-,TRBJ1-1,TRBV18,TGTGCCAGCTCACCCTTGGGACAGAACGCTGAAGCTTTCTTT,CASSPLGQNAEAFF
TRBD1,-,TRBJ1-4,TRBV27,TGTGCCAGCAGCCTGGACAGGGAGGATGAAAAACTGTTTTTT,CASSLDREDEKLFF
-,-,TRBJ1-6,TRBV4-3,TGCGCCAGCAGCCAAGCCAGGGGTCGCTCCTATAATTCACCCCTCCACTTT,CASSQARGRSYNSPLHF
TRBD1,-,TRBJ1-2,TRBV5-4,TGTGCCAGCAGCTCCCAGGGACAGGACTATGGCTACACCTTC,CASSSQGQDYGYTF
TRBD1,-,TRBJ1-5,TRBV6-1,TGTGCCAGCAGCTTCCGGGACAGGTCCAATCAGCCCCAGCATTTT,CASSFRDRSNQPQHF
-,-,TRBJ2-3,TRBV2,TGTGCCAGCAGTGATACCGGGTGGCGCACAGATACGCAGTATTTT,CASSDTGWRTDTQYF
TRBD2,-,TRBJ2-1,TRBV10-3,TGTGCCATCAGTGCTAGCGGGGGGGACAATGAGCAGTTCTTC,CAISASGGDNEQFF
-,-,TRBJ2-7,TRBV4-3,TGCGCCAGCAGCCAAGGGTGGAGGAACGAGCAGTACTTC,CASSQGWRNEQYF
-,-,TRBJ2-7,TRBV6-6,TGTGCCAGCAGCGCCCAGACTTACGAGCAGTACTTC,CASSAQTYEQYF
-,-,TRBJ2-1,TRBV19,TGTGCCAGTAGTAATACTATCTACAATGAGCAGTTCTTC,CASSNTIYNEQFF
-,-,TRBJ2-6,TRBV7-3,TGTGCCAGCGGGCTGCTACACTCTGGGGCCAACGTCCTGACTTTC,CASGLLHSGANVLTF
TRBD1,-,TRBJ1-2,TRBV6-4,TGTGCCAGCAGTGTCCCGGGACAGGAGTCCCAGAAGGACTGGAATGGCTACACCTTC,CASSVPGQESQKDWNGYTF
TRBD1,-,TRBJ1-6,TRBV5-6,TGTGCCAGCAGCCCGACAGGGGGTATGGATTCACCCCTCCACTTT,CASSPTGGMDSPLHF
TRBD1,few,TRBJ2-7,TRBV18,TGTGCCGCTAGGGTGTCAGGGGGCGAGCAGTACTTC,CAARVSGGEQYF
-,-,TRBJ2-4,TRBV19,TGTGCCAGTAGTTACCTTGGGGCAGCCGCCAAAAACATTCAGTACTTC,CASSYLGAAAKNIQYF
TRBD1,-,TRBJ2-2,TRBV28,TGTGCCAGCAGCCCCTTTGTCTGGGGACAGGGGCTTGGCGGGGAGCTGTTTTTT,CASSPFVWGQGLGGELFF
TRBD2,-,TRBJ2-1,TRBV11-2,TGTGCCAGCAGCTTAGATAAGCTAGCGGGAGTTGTTCTGCCTGAGCAGTTCTTC,CASSLDKLAGVVLPEQFF
TRBD1,once,TRBJ2-7,TRBV27,TGTGCCAGCAGTGTGGACAGGGGGCTCTCCGAGCAGTACTTC,CASSVDRGLSEQYF
TRBD2,-,TRBJ2-5,TRBV4-3,TGCGCCAGCAGCGCCGGAGGGACTAGCGTAGAGACCCAGTACTTC,CASSAGGTSVETQYF
TRBD2,-,TRBJ2-5,TRBV4-2,TGTGCCAGCAGCCGCGGCAGCGGGGATGGAGAGACCCAGTACTTC,CASSRGSGDGETQYF
TRBD1,-,TRBJ1-2,TRBV2,TGTGCCAGCAGTGAGGGACAGGCTACGCTGGGGTATGGCTACACCTTC,CASSEGQATLGYGYTF